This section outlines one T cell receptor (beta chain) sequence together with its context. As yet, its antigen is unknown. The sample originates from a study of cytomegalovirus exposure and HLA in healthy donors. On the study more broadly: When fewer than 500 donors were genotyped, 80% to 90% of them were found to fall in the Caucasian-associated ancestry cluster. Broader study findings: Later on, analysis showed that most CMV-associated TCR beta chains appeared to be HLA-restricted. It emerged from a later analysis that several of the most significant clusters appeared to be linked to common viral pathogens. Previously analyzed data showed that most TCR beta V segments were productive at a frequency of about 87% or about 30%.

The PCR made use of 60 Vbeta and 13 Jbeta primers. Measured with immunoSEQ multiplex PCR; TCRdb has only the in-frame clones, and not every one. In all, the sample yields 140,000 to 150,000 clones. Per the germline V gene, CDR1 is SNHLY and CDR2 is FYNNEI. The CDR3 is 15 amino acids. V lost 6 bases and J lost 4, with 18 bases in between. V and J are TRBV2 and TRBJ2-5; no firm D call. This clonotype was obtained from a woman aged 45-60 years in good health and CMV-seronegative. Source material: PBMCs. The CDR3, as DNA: TGTGCCAGCAGCGGCGAGGCACGGATGGGAGAGACCCAGTACTTC. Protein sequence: CASSGEARMGETQYF.